A selection of T cell receptor beta chains follows, all from one sample in a study of control samples from healthy donors and cancer patients. Repertoires were generated with immunoSEQ multiplex PCR, while TCRdb's copy carries only in-frame clones and drops some. In the table there are about 98,000 clones, 79% of which are singletons. The sample taken for sequencing was blood. These TCRs come from a woman under 40 in good health. The CDR3 runs from the conserved cysteine through the conserved F or W. D genes are given only for firm matches. Clone size is not always given. Where it is, it says once, few, many or a class for expanded clones.

CDR3nt,CDR3aa,len,abundance,j_gene,d_gene,v_gene
TGTGCCAGCAGTTTGACAGGGGCTCCGAACTATGGCTACACCTTC,CASSLTGAPNYGYTF,15,-,TRBJ1-2,TRBD1,TRBV6-5
TGCGCCAGCAGCCAAGACGGTCGGAGGGGAGATGAAAAACTGTTTTTT,CASSQDGRRGDEKLFF,16,once,TRBJ1-4,-,TRBV4-3
TGTGCCAGCAGCCGCCATGTCCCAGGGGGCCTAACCGGGGAGCTGTTTTTT,CASSRHVPGGLTGELFF,17,-,TRBJ2-2,TRBD1,TRBV11-2
TGTGCCAGCAGTGCTAGACTAGCGGGGGCCGACAATGAGCAGTTCTTC,CASSARLAGADNEQFF,16,once,TRBJ2-1,TRBD2,TRBV3-1/TRBV3-2
TGTGCCACCGGGGGAGAGACCTACGAGCAGTACTTC,CATGGETYEQYF,12,-,TRBJ2-7,-,TRBV6-5
TGTGCCAGCTCACCACGGGGAGCTTTCACTGAAGCTTTCTTT,CASSPRGAFTEAFF,14,-,TRBJ1-1,-,TRBV18
TGCGCCAGCAGCTTGTCGGGACTAGCGGGGATCGAGACCCAGTACTTC,CASSLSGLAGIETQYF,16,once,TRBJ2-5,TRBD2,TRBV5-1
TGTGCCAGCAGCCCCAGGGGCCCCCAAGAGACCCAGTACTTC,CASSPRGPQETQYF,14,-,TRBJ2-5,-,TRBV7-9
TGTGCCAGCAGCCGCTTTATCCCATTTTGGCATCATCAGCCCCAGCATTTT,CASSRFIPFWHHQPQHF,17,-,TRBJ1-5,-,TRBV3-1/TRBV3-2
TGTGCCAGCTCACAGAGCTCCTACGAGCAGTACTTC,CASSQSSYEQYF,12,-,TRBJ2-7,-,TRBV18
TGTGCCAGCAGTTACACCAGACAGACGAATGAGCAGTTCTTC,CASSYTRQTNEQFF,14,-,TRBJ2-1,-,TRBV6-5
TGCGCCAGCAGTGAAAACAGCGGGGGCACAGATACGCAGTATTTT,CASSENSGGTDTQYF,15,-,TRBJ2-3,TRBD2,TRBV10-1
TGTGCCACCAGCAGAGTCCGAGCCCAAGATTCACCCCTCCACTTT,CATSRVRAQDSPLHF,15,-,TRBJ1-6,-,TRBV15
TGTGCCAGCTCACCATTCTGGGGGGAGACCCAGTACTTC,CASSPFWGETQYF,13,-,TRBJ2-5,-,TRBV18
TGTGCCAGCAGTCCGACACTAGCGGGCCCCGGGGAGCTGTTTTTT,CASSPTLAGPGELFF,15,-,TRBJ2-2,TRBD2,TRBV27
TGTGCCAGTAGTGACGGAAGGGGGCCCTACGAGCAGTACTTC,CASSDGRGPYEQYF,14,-,TRBJ2-7,TRBD1,TRBV19
TGTGCCAGCGGCAGGGAACTTTACGAGCAGTACTTC,CASGRELYEQYF,12,-,TRBJ2-7,-,TRBV11-2